The source of this T cell receptor (beta chain) is a study of CD8+CD57+ T cells in acquired aplastic anemia. Overall study: Across the sorted CD4+ and CD8+ cells, DNA amounts averaged about 3.2 ug. Healthy donors gave approximately 10 million reads on average for CD4+ cells.

Using genomic DNA as the template, TCR beta VDJ and CDR3 profiling was carried out. TCRdb re-called the reads with MiXCR, one entry per CDR3 protein. Counted here are around 190,000 distinct CDR3 sequences, approximately 50% occurring once; the ten biggest clones make up approximately 15%. The sequencing sample was made of sorted CD4+, CD8+, or CD8+CD57+ T cells (not recorded which) from PBMCs. The sequence derives from a human donor in good health, serving as a control.

CDR3 sequence: CASRPTGTGSEQYF. CDR3 DNA sequence: TGTGCCAGCAGACCAACCGGGACAGGGAGCGAGCAGTACTTC. This chain links TRBV7-2 with TRBJ2-7; 9 nucleotides line up with TRBD1. The CDR3 totals 14 residues. Germline assignment: CDR1 SGHTA and CDR2 FQGNSA. V lost 6 bases to trimming and J lost 6 bases; unmatched junction nucleotides: 9.